The source of this TCR beta chain is a study of blood T cell repertoires in COVID-19. Sequenced by immunoSEQ multiplex PCR; TCRdb stores in-frame clones only, minus some. This sample has fewer than 200,000 clones; about 85% occur once, and the top ten carry roughly 1.3%. V was pared by 4 bases and J by 3 bases, with 16 bases between. Germline CDR1 reads MDHEN; CDR2 reads SYDVKM. The CDR3 has 16 amino acids. The rearrangement joins TRBV28 to TRBJ2-1, with D perhaps matching TRBD1 (6 bases). Specimen: peripheral blood. The clonotype originates from a man aged 60 to 69 who had recovered from COVID-19. The CDR3: CASSSPQGRGYNEQFF. CDR3 nucleotides: TGTGCCAGCAGTTCCCCCCAGGGGCGAGGCTACAATGAGCAGTTCTTC.